The rows below give T cell receptor beta chains drawn from one sample of a study of early T cells in non-severe SARS-CoV-2 infection. TCRdb used MiXCR to reprocess the 5' RACE reads, holding one entry per CDR3 protein. The repertoire includes roughly 120,000 distinct CDR3 sequences, roughly 12% of them detected once, and 3% to 4.5% sits in the top ten. Sequenced here: whole blood, sampled at baseline. These receptors all stem from an adult who was a healthcare worker with PCR-confirmed SARS-CoV-2 infection or an uninfected control (not recorded which). The CDR3 runs from the conserved cysteine through the conserved F or W. A D gene is named only where the DNA matches it firmly. The size entry is marked missing in some rows and otherwise reads once, few, many or a size class.

size	length	V	D	J	DNA	CDR3
many	15	TRBV30	.	TRBJ2-7	TGTGCCTGGAGTGTACTTAATACGCGGGACCCCCCCCGGTACTTC	CAWSVLNTRDPPRYF
many	13	TRBV5-4	TRBD1	TRBJ1-6	TGTGCCAGCAGGACAGGGAGGAATTCACCCCTCCACTTT	CASRTGRNSPLHF
few	15	TRBV6-5	TRBD1	TRBJ1-2	TGTGCCAGCAGTACGGACAGGGGGCTTATCTATGGCTACACCTTC	CASSTDRGLIYGYTF
many	14	TRBV27	.	TRBJ1-1	TGTGCCAGCAGCCACGGTGGTGGGCAGACTGAAGCTTTCTTT	CASSHGGGQTEAFF
.	13	TRBV7-2	TRBD1	TRBJ1-2	TGTGCCAGCAGCCTGGGACAGTACTATGGCTACACCTTC	CASSLGQYYGYTF
many	17	TRBV7-2	TRBD1	TRBJ1-2	TGTGCCAGCAGCCTTAGTGTATTTACAGGGGCCTCTAAGCGCTACACCTTC	CASSLSVFTGASKRYTF
.	13	TRBV6-2/TRBV6-3	TRBD1	TRBJ1-1	TGTGCCAGCAGAGGGACAGGGGACACTGAAGCTTTCTTT	CASRGTGDTEAFF
many	14	TRBV2	.	TRBJ2-7	TGTGCCAGGGGGGGGACAGACAGCTCCTACGAGCAGTACTTC	CARGGTDSSYEQYF
many	16	TRBV12-3/TRBV12-4	.	TRBJ2-1	TGTGCCAGCAGTTTGCGGGGAGGCGGGGATAACAATGAGCAGTTCTTC	CASSLRGGGDNNEQFF
few	11	TRBV29-1	.	TRBJ2-7	TGCAGCGTTGTAAGGGACTACGAGCAGTACTTC	CSVVRDYEQYF
many	17	TRBV4-2	.	TRBJ2-4	TGTGCCATCCTGGCGCCTGACGCCGGGCCAGTAGGAAACATTCAGTACTTC	CAILAPDAGPVGNIQYF
.	15	TRBV11-2	.	TRBJ2-5	TGTGCCAGCAGCTTCAACAGGGCTTTGCGGGAGACCCAGTACTTC	CASSFNRALRETQYF
few	12	TRBV29-1	.	TRBJ1-1	TGCAGCGTCCTCAGCTCGAACACTGAAGCTTTCTTT	CSVLSSNTEAFF
.	15	TRBV12-3/TRBV12-4	.	TRBJ2-7	TGTGGCAGCGGCACCGCCCTCCATCGGTCGAGTGAGCAGTACTTC	CGSGTALHRSSEQYF
few	17	TRBV28	.	TRBJ2-6	TGTGCCAGCTATGGTGTTGGGGAAGACCCTGGGGCCAACGTCCTGACTTTC	CASYGVGEDPGANVLTF
many	11	TRBV20-1	.	TRBJ2-1	TGCAGTGCTAGTGGGTACAATGAGCAGTTCTTC	CSASGYNEQFF
.	11	TRBV6-1	.	TRBJ2-7	TGTGCCACCCGTGAGGGCTACGAGCAGTACTTC	CATREGYEQYF
many	18	TRBV5-1	.	TRBJ2-1	TGCGCCAGCAGCTCGGAGGGGAGGCCGATGGGTTTGTACAATGAGCAGTTCTTC	CASSSEGRPMGLYNEQFF
few	14	TRBV9	TRBD2	TRBJ2-3	TGTGCCAGCAGCGTAGCCCGGGACTACGATACGCAGTATTTT	CASSVARDYDTQYF
few	17	TRBV5-5	.	TRBJ1-2	TGTGCCAGCAGCTTGTTTACAGGGAGGCCGTCTAACTATGGCTACACCTTC	CASSLFTGRPSNYGYTF
many	12	TRBV7-8	.	TRBJ2-7	TGTGCCAGCAGCTCGGACAGCGGCGAGCAGTACTTC	CASSSDSGEQYF
.	14	TRBV20-1	.	TRBJ1-1	TGCAGTGCTCCACGACAGGCCACAAACACTGAAGCTTTCTTT	CSAPRQATNTEAFF
.	14	TRBV9	.	TRBJ2-7	TGTGCCAGCAGCAGGGGGGGTGCCCCTTACGAGCAGTACTTC	CASSRGGAPYEQYF
few	15	TRBV20-1	TRBD2	TRBJ2-7	TGCAGTGCTAGAGCCCCTAGCGGGGTTTTCTACGAGCAGTACTTC	CSARAPSGVFYEQYF
few	15	TRBV5-1	TRBD2	TRBJ2-7	TGCGCCAGCAGCCTCGCAGCGGGAGGGTCCTACGAGCAGTACTTC	CASSLAAGGSYEQYF
.	15	TRBV10-1	.	TRBJ1-2	TGCGCCAGCAGTGAGTCGCCGAGGGTAGACTATGGCTACACCTTC	CASSESPRVDYGYTF
few	11	TRBV2	TRBD2	TRBJ2-7	TGTGCCAGCAGTGTAATAGCGGGAGTCATCTTC	CASSVIAGVIF
.	13	TRBV6-5	.	TRBJ1-2	TGTGCCAGCAGTTACTCGTACAGTCATGGCTACACCTTC	CASSYSYSHGYTF
.	15	TRBV7-2	TRBD1	TRBJ2-1	TGTGCCAGCAGCCCACAGGGGAGCTCCTACAATGAGCAGTTCTTC	CASSPQGSSYNEQFF
many	15	TRBV6-1	.	TRBJ1-3	TGTGCCAGCAGTGAATCTGCAACAGGGAGAAACACCATATATTTT	CASSESATGRNTIYF
.	14	TRBV14	.	TRBJ1-2	TGTGCCAGCAGCCAGACGACGGGAAATTATGGCTACACCTTC	CASSQTTGNYGYTF
few	14	TRBV6-5	.	TRBJ2-4	TGTGCCAGCAGTCCAACAGGGTCCAAAAACATTCAGTACTTC	CASSPTGSKNIQYF
many	11	TRBV7-9	.	TRBJ2-7	TGTGCCAGCAGCATATTTTACGAGCAGTACTTC	CASSIFYEQYF
many	14	TRBV19	.	TRBJ2-5	TGTGCCAGTAGTATAGGGTCGGGACGAGAGACCCAGTACTTC	CASSIGSGRETQYF
.	15	TRBV20-1	TRBD1	TRBJ2-2	TGCAGTGCTATCACGGGGACAGGATACACCGGGGAGCTGTTTTTT	CSAITGTGYTGELFF
.	15	TRBV5-1	.	TRBJ1-1	TGCGCCAGCAGCTTGCTGAGGGAGTCGAACACTGAAGCTTTCTTT	CASSLLRESNTEAFF
.	14	TRBV16	.	TRBJ2-7	TGTGCCAGCAGCCAATCGGAGGGAGGTAACGAGCAGTACTTC	CASSQSEGGNEQYF
.	16	TRBV27	.	TRBJ1-6	TGTGCCAGCAGTTTACGGCAGTATACCTATAATTCACCCCTCCACTTT	CASSLRQYTYNSPLHF
few	10	TRBV29-1	.	TRBJ2-5	TGCAGCGTCCTAATGGAGACCCAGTACTTC	CSVLMETQYF
many	12	TRBV27	.	TRBJ2-3	TGTGCCAGCAGTGCACAAGCAGATACGCAGTATTTT	CASSAQADTQYF
.	13	TRBV29-1	TRBD1	TRBJ1-2	TGCAGCGCCCAGGGACAGGGGCCCTATGGCTACACCTTC	CSAQGQGPYGYTF
many	14	TRBV2	.	TRBJ2-3	TGTGCCAGCAGTGAAGCAGTTCCCGGAGATACGCAGTATTTT	CASSEAVPGDTQYF
.	11	TRBV28	.	TRBJ1-2	TGTGCCTCGACAAACTCATATGGCTACACCTTC	CASTNSYGYTF
few	15	TRBV6-6	TRBD1	TRBJ2-2	TGTGCCAGCAGGGCCAGGGGGCGAGGGGCCGGGGAGCTGTTTTTT	CASRARGRGAGELFF
few	15	TRBV19	.	TRBJ2-6	TGTGCCAGTAGTATAGGGCTTCCTGGGGCCAACGTCCTGACTTTC	CASSIGLPGANVLTF
few	14	TRBV2	.	TRBJ2-5	TGTGCCAGCAGTCCCCTACAGGCGGGGAAGACCCAGTACTTC	CASSPLQAGKTQYF
few	16	TRBV11-2	.	TRBJ2-7	TGTGCCAGCAGCTTAGATAGAACAGCTCTTCCCTACGAGCAGTACTTC	CASSLDRTALPYEQYF
many	17	TRBV29-1	TRBD1	TRBJ1-2	TGCAGCGTTGACCCCCGACAGGGAGGTAGAACTAACTATGGCTACACCTTC	CSVDPRQGGRTNYGYTF
many	15	TRBV5-6	TRBD2	TRBJ2-5	TGTGCCAGCAGCTTTAGCGGGGGGCACCAAGAGACCCAGTACTTC	CASSFSGGHQETQYF
.	15	TRBV28	.	TRBJ2-7	TGTGCCAGCAGTACCCGGACGGAGAAATGGTACGAGCAGTACTTC	CASSTRTEKWYEQYF
.	15	TRBV5-6	TRBD2	TRBJ2-1	TGTGCCAGCAGCTCGGGACTAGATGGGTACAATGAGCAGTTCTTC	CASSSGLDGYNEQFF
.	15	TRBV20-1	.	TRBJ1-2	TGCAGTGCTAGAGAGGAATCGACAGGCTCCTATGGCTACACCTTC	CSAREESTGSYGYTF
.	12	TRBV2	.	TRBJ2-3	TGTGCCAGCAGCTTAATTAGGGATACGCAGTATTTT	CASSLIRDTQYF
few	14	TRBV15	.	TRBJ1-6	TGTGCCACCAGCAGAGATCAGGAGGGTTCACCCCTCCACTTT	CATSRDQEGSPLHF